The 6 T cell receptor beta chains in this list originate from one sample, sequenced in a study of siplizumab effects on memory and regulatory T cells (dated by TCRdb to the late 2010s). The library was generated by the immunoSEQ multiplex PCR assay. TCRdb carries this immuneACCESS record with in-frame sequences only. Its versions omit some clonotypes, under half of them owing to an unresolved V gene in the studies checked, with the rest unexplained. Recorded for this sample are 5,500 to 7,500 clones; just over 60% of them occurred a single time. 15% of the sample is in the top ten clones. The sample was effector memory CD8+ T cells sorted from blood. The sample's cell subset or site, from its label and the paper: unstimulated CD8+ effector memory T cells. The receptors originated from a human donor in good health.

The chain joins TRBV5-8 to TRBJ2-5; 7 bases are shared with TRBD1. CDR3 length: 16 residues. V shed 0 bases, J shed 3 bases, and the junction held 8 bases outside the gene matches. CDR1 is SGHTS, CDR2 YDEGEE, per germline. CDR3 sequence: CASSLGVGGREETQYF. CDR3 nucleotide sequence: TGTGCCAGCAGCTTGGGGGTAGGGGGCAGGGAAGAGACCCAGTACTTC.

This clone was found a few times. This sequence joins TRBV28 and TRBJ1-1; TRBD1 aligns across 7 bases. The J segment lost 3 bases and the V segment lost 5 bases, leaving 6 bases of the junction unmatched. The germline V gene has CDR1 MDHEN and CDR2 SYDVKM. The CDR3 spans 14 residues. Written as DNA, the CDR3 is TGTGCCAGCAGTGACCAGGGGGAGGACACTGAAGCTTTCTTT. Translation gives CASSDQGEDTEAFF.

This clone has just a few counts. The chain has TRBV2 and TRBJ1-2; a weak D match, TRBD1 (5 bases). The CDR3 has 15 residues. In germline, CDR1 is SNHLY, CDR2 FYNNEI. The V end was cut by 3 bases, the J end by 8 bases, with 19 bases between. CDR3 sequence: CASSDGGATLSGYTF. CDR3 in DNA: TGTGCCAGCAGTGACGGAGGGGCCACCCTATCCGGCTACACCTTC.

The rearrangement joins TRBV19 to TRBJ1-1, with a possible D match to TRBD1 (6 bases). The CDR3 has 14 amino acids. Germline CDR1 reads LNHDA; CDR2 reads SQIVND (reference sequence). V lost 0 bases to trimming and J lost 10 bases, with 15 bases between them. CDR3 nucleotides: TGTGCCAGTAGTATAGATTCTGGGGGCGCCGGAGCTTTCTTT. Encoded protein: CASSIDSGGAGAFF.

The chain joins TRBV19 to TRBJ1-5; D is ambiguous. V lost 7 bases and J 6 bases, leaving 10 bases between the germline ends. The V gene's germline CDR1 is LNHDA and CDR2 SQIVND (reference sequence). The CDR3 consists of 12 residues. In DNA, the CDR3 is TGTGCCAGTACGAACGGACTTCAGCCCCAGCATTTT. Translating gives CASTNGLQPQHF.

The gene calls are TRBV6-4 and TRBJ2-3, with 7 positions matching TRBD2. With V trimmed by 6 bases and J by 4 bases, 7 bases remained unmatched. The CDR3 is 14 amino acids. The germline CDR1 and CDR2 sequences are MRHNA and SNTAGT. CDR3 nucleotides: TGTGCCAGCAGCGCGGCCGGGGGGTCAGATACGCAGTATTTT. This gives the protein CASSAAGGSDTQYF.